These T cell receptor beta chains were read from a single sample in a study of regulatory T cells in long-lasting Graves disease. TCRdb ran MiXCR on the multiplex PCR reads and lists one entry per CDR3 protein. The data contain 400,000 to 650,000 distinct CDR3 sequences, 15% to 20% of them singletons. These sequences were also reported in another study, on T cells in Graves' hyperthyroidism and ophthalmopathy.

Specimen: peripheral blood mononuclear cells (PBMCs), collected at new diagnosis, from a patient treated with antithyroid drugs. These receptors all stem from a woman aged 40 to 65 with Graves disease. CDR3s include the opening cysteine and the closing phenylalanine or tryptophan. A D gene is named only where the DNA matches it firmly.

D gene: TRBD1; V gene: TRBV11-2; J gene: TRBJ1-6; CDR3 protein: CASSLAGQGNSPLHF
D gene: NA; V gene: TRBV18; J gene: TRBJ1-1; CDR3 protein: CASSPPLRNTEAFF
D gene: NA; V gene: TRBV6-1; J gene: TRBJ2-7; CDR3 protein: CASRQDNYEQYF
D gene: NA; V gene: TRBV6-1; J gene: TRBJ2-1; CDR3 protein: CASSSGSAYNEQFF
D gene: NA; V gene: TRBV12-3/TRBV12-4; J gene: TRBJ1-1; CDR3 protein: CASSLRGRLTEAFF
D gene: NA; V gene: TRBV2; J gene: TRBJ1-6; CDR3 protein: CASSEREGRNSPLHF
D gene: NA; V gene: TRBV30; J gene: TRBJ2-7; CDR3 protein: CAWISPGAGEQYF
D gene: TRBD1; V gene: TRBV6-1; J gene: TRBJ2-2; CDR3 protein: CATGTVRGELFF
D gene: NA; V gene: TRBV6-2/TRBV6-3; J gene: TRBJ1-1; CDR3 protein: CASSYSTSAPGHSNTEAFF
D gene: TRBD1; V gene: TRBV28; J gene: TRBJ1-2; CDR3 protein: CASRTGQGFNYGYTF
D gene: NA; V gene: TRBV2; J gene: TRBJ2-5; CDR3 protein: CASVVPDRGKTQYF
D gene: NA; V gene: TRBV5-8; J gene: TRBJ2-6; CDR3 protein: CASSLIGTSSSGANVLTF
D gene: TRBD1; V gene: TRBV28; J gene: TRBJ1-3; CDR3 protein: CASSSQGEGTIYF
D gene: NA; V gene: TRBV2; J gene: TRBJ1-1; CDR3 protein: CASQRAMMNTEAFF
D gene: NA; V gene: TRBV11-3; J gene: TRBJ1-1; CDR3 protein: CASSFFFPAQGLGTEAFF
D gene: TRBD1; V gene: TRBV28; J gene: TRBJ1-6; CDR3 protein: CASSLGTTGIYIPLGNSPLHF
D gene: NA; V gene: TRBV12-3/TRBV12-4; J gene: TRBJ1-2; CDR3 protein: CASSLTGFTDGYTF
D gene: NA; V gene: TRBV12-3/TRBV12-4; J gene: TRBJ1-1; CDR3 protein: CASSSHGKAFF
D gene: TRBD2; V gene: TRBV6-1; J gene: TRBJ2-1; CDR3 protein: CTSRPTSGGGGEQFF
D gene: NA; V gene: TRBV29-1; J gene: TRBJ1-1; CDR3 protein: CSVGRETANTEAFF
D gene: NA; V gene: TRBV30; J gene: TRBJ1-1; CDR3 protein: CAWSNYRMNTEAFF
D gene: TRBD1; V gene: TRBV5-1; J gene: TRBJ2-1; CDR3 protein: CASSLSPGTGYNEQFF
D gene: TRBD2; V gene: TRBV24-1; J gene: TRBJ2-3; CDR3 protein: CATSDFSGGATDTQYF
D gene: TRBD2; V gene: TRBV19; J gene: TRBJ2-5; CDR3 protein: CASSSGLGRETQYF
D gene: NA; V gene: TRBV4-1; J gene: TRBJ2-3; CDR3 protein: CASRLTEGGSTDTQYF
D gene: TRBD1; V gene: TRBV12-3/TRBV12-4; J gene: TRBJ1-2; CDR3 protein: CASRMGQYGYTF
D gene: NA; V gene: TRBV10-3; J gene: TRBJ2-1; CDR3 protein: CAISEPGGPGYNEQFF
D gene: NA; V gene: TRBV29-1; J gene: TRBJ2-2; CDR3 protein: CSVESGWSTGELFF
D gene: TRBD2; V gene: TRBV20-1; J gene: TRBJ2-7; CDR3 protein: CSVSGTSGGLEQYF
D gene: TRBD1; V gene: TRBV12-3/TRBV12-4; J gene: TRBJ2-1; CDR3 protein: CASSSPPVPGQEYNEQFF
D gene: TRBD2; V gene: TRBV3-1; J gene: TRBJ2-1; CDR3 protein: CASSQKVLAGARDEQFF
D gene: NA; V gene: TRBV10-3; J gene: TRBJ1-5; CDR3 protein: CAISGAGKGQPQHF
D gene: NA; V gene: TRBV12-3/TRBV12-4; J gene: TRBJ2-2; CDR3 protein: CASRSSPNTGELFF
D gene: TRBD1; V gene: TRBV19; J gene: TRBJ1-6; CDR3 protein: CASSEGQQYNSPLHF
D gene: NA; V gene: TRBV2; J gene: TRBJ1-1; CDR3 protein: CASSERPGLNTEAFF
D gene: NA; V gene: TRBV11-1; J gene: TRBJ1-6; CDR3 protein: CASSLSWDSPLHF
D gene: TRBD2; V gene: TRBV9; J gene: TRBJ2-1; CDR3 protein: CASSPRGSGINEQFF
D gene: NA; V gene: TRBV20-1; J gene: TRBJ2-3; CDR3 protein: CSARGVWGVLTDTQYF
D gene: NA; V gene: TRBV5-1; J gene: TRBJ1-2; CDR3 protein: CASSFSQGANYGYTF
D gene: NA; V gene: TRBV7-8; J gene: TRBJ1-2; CDR3 protein: CASSSSTDYGYTF
D gene: TRBD2; V gene: TRBV7-6; J gene: TRBJ2-7; CDR3 protein: CASSRRPASGGEPISYEQYF
D gene: TRBD1; V gene: TRBV20-1; J gene: TRBJ1-4; CDR3 protein: CSALTGINEKLFF
D gene: NA; V gene: TRBV3-1; J gene: TRBJ1-2; CDR3 protein: CASSLTEQVTF
D gene: NA; V gene: TRBV2; J gene: TRBJ1-4; CDR3 protein: CASSDPGGPNEKLFF
D gene: TRBD2; V gene: TRBV28; J gene: TRBJ2-7; CDR3 protein: CATIGGGNYEQYF
D gene: TRBD1; V gene: TRBV29-1; J gene: TRBJ1-2; CDR3 protein: CSVEDRTYSYTF
D gene: NA; V gene: TRBV15; J gene: TRBJ2-2; CDR3 protein: CATSRVAGELFF
D gene: NA; V gene: TRBV2; J gene: TRBJ1-2; CDR3 protein: CASSEQGSDGYTF
D gene: NA; V gene: TRBV27; J gene: TRBJ1-1; CDR3 protein: CASSLYSPFEGTEAFF
D gene: NA; V gene: TRBV6-1; J gene: TRBJ1-1; CDR3 protein: CASSPEQGTDEAFF
D gene: TRBD1; V gene: TRBV29-1; J gene: TRBJ2-7; CDR3 protein: CSVTTGGGYEQYF